The 15 T cell receptor beta chains below come from one sample, sequenced in a study of technical replicates of blood from a few donors. Clones were read by immunoSEQ multiplex PCR, and TCRdb kept only the in-frame ones, dropping some. The sample has roughly 56,000 clones; roughly 95% are singletons. Material: PBMCs. The source is a human donor in good health. Some clones in this sample may be carry-over from other donors' samples.

CDR3 bases: TGTGCCAGCAGTGAATTGGCAGGGGGCTTCACCTACTATGGCTACACCTTC. This sequence encodes CASSELAGGFTYYGYTF. The genes are TRBV6-1 and TRBJ1-2, with 8 bases identical to TRBD1. V was pared by 2 bases and J by 3 bases, with 11 bases of the junction left unmatched. CDR3 length: 17 residues. Germline CDR1 and CDR2: MNHNS and SASEGT.

This CDR3 reads CAWSPRGYLTIYF. CDR3 coding DNA: TGTGCCTGGAGCCCCCGGGGATACCTCACCATATATTTT. This chain uses TRBV30 with TRBJ1-3, with D unresolved. The germline gives CDR1 GTSNPN, CDR2 SVGIG (reference sequence). The ends were cut back, 3 bases at V and 9 bases at J, with 15 bases in the middle. The CDR3 contains 13 residues.

The rearrangement links TRBV4-3 to TRBJ1-3; TRBD1 might be the D (6 bases). The CDR3 contains 16 residues. V lost 1 base to trimming and J lost 2 bases, with 12 bases between them. CDR1 LGHNA and CDR2 YSLEER come from the germline V gene. CDR3 nucleotides: TGCGCCAGCAGCCAAGGAACAGGGTCGACTGGAAACACCATATATTTT. This sequence encodes CASSQGTGSTGNTIYF.

This chain links TRBV30 with TRBJ1-1, with D perhaps TRBD1 (6 bases). V lost 3 bases, J lost 11 bases, and 19 bases lay in between. Germline values: CDR1 GTSNPN, CDR2 SVGIG (reference sequence). There are 13 residues in the CDR3. In DNA form, the CDR3 reads TGTGCCTGGAGATCGGCAGGGACAATGTCGGCTTTCTTT. Protein product: CAWRSAGTMSAFF.

Only one count was recorded for this clone. The chain couples TRBV5-6 to TRBJ2-3; maybe TRBD1 (5 bases). CDR1 and CDR2 (germline): SGHDT, YYEEEE. This CDR3 has 12 amino acids. The V end was cut by 1 base, the J end by 7 bases, with 7 bases between. The CDR3 region is CASSLRTNTQYF. In DNA, the CDR3 is TGTGCCAGCAGCTTGAGGACAAATACGCAGTATTTT.

The chain combines TRBV5-8 with TRBJ2-7; D remains ambiguous. V was trimmed by 3 bases and J by 0 bases, leaving 7 bases between them. Germline V lookup: CDR1 SGHTS, CDR2 YDEGEE. This CDR3 has 13 residues. The DNA of the CDR3 is TGTGCCAGCAGCTCAAGAGACTCCTACGAGCAGTACTTC. This codes for CASSSRDSYEQYF.

This chain links TRBV10-3 with TRBJ1-5; weak D call: TRBD1 (6 bases). CDR1 and CDR2 (germline): ENHRY, SYGVKD. This CDR3 is built from 16 residues. Deletions cut 4 bases from V and 0 bases from J, with 13 bases between. The CDR3 DNA sequence: TGTGCCATCAGTGCAGAAGCGGGGGCTAGCAATCAGCCCCAGCATTTT. As protein: CAISAEAGASNQPQHF.

The CDR3 DNA reads TGCGCCAGCAGCCCACCTACAGGGGGGAATTCACCCCTCCACTTT. Its protein product is CASSPPTGGNSPLHF. The V gene is TRBV4-1, the J gene TRBJ1-6; 8 positions match TRBD1. From germline, CDR1 is MGHRA and CDR2 YSYEKL. V lost 4 bases to trimming and J lost 7 bases; unmatched junction nucleotides: 6. The CDR3 runs to 15 residues.

This clone was seen a few times. V gene TRBV2 combines with J gene TRBJ1-2; 8 nucleotides agree with TRBD1. With V trimmed by 5 bases and J by 10 bases, 3 bases remained unmatched. CDR3 length equals 11 residues. Germline CDR1 SNHLY, CDR2 FYNNEI. In DNA, the CDR3 is TGTGCCAGCAGTTTGGACAGGGTCTACACCTTC. It specifies CASSLDRVYTF. The variable domain in full, completed from reference TRBV2 and TRBJ1-2, reads EPEVTQTPSHQVTQMGQEVILRCVPISNHLYFYWYRQILGQKVEFLVSFYNNEISEKSEIFDDQFSVERPDGSNFTLKIRSTKLEDSAMYFCASSLDRVYTFGSGTRLTVV.

The V and J genes are TRBV4-3 and TRBJ2-7, with TRBD2 matching over 7 bases. This CDR3 is 16 amino acids long. V was pared by 0 bases and J by 3 bases, with 8 bases of the junction left unmatched. From germline, CDR1 is LGHNA and CDR2 YSLEER. CDR3 nucleotides: TGCGCCAGCAGCCAAGACCTTGGACTAGTAGTCTACGAGCAGTACTTC. Translated, it gives CASSQDLGLVVYEQYF.

The chain carries TRBV7-2 and TRBJ2-6; D is perhaps TRBD1 (5 bases). CDR1 and CDR2 (germline): SGHTA, FQGNSA. Trimming removed 10 bases from V and 0 bases from J, with 13 bases in between. There are 15 residues in the CDR3. The chain's CDR3 is CATGHAYSGANVLTF. As DNA, the CDR3 is TGTGCCACAGGACATGCATACTCTGGGGCCAACGTCCTGACTTTC.

The chain links TRBV21-1 to TRBJ1-2. TRBV21-1 is a pseudogene segment. This CDR3 is built from 10 residues. The CDR3 sequence: CASRRRDYTF. The DNA of the CDR3 is TGTGCCAGCAGGCGGAGGGACTACACCTTC.

The V call is TRBV18, the J call TRBJ2-5; 10 nucleotides agree with TRBD2. The CDR3 is 16 residues long. Trimming took 2 bases from V and 11 from J; bases not matched to a gene: 14. The germline V gene encodes CDR1 KGHSH and CDR2 LQKENI. The CDR3 sequence is CASSPSRGELAGIQYF. CDR3 bases: TGTGCCAGCTCACCATCCCGGGGAGAACTAGCGGGGATTCAGTACTTC.

V usage is TRBV19 and J usage is TRBJ1-5; weak D call: TRBD1 (5 bases). Germline V CDR1 and CDR2: LNHDA, SQIVND (reference sequence). V was shortened by 7 bases and J by 3 bases, with 19 bases between the two germline ends. The CDR3 loop spans 16 amino acids. The chain's CDR3 is CASKLGQGLVNQPQHF. The CDR3 DNA reads TGTGCCAGTAAACTTGGGCAGGGCCTCGTCAATCAGCCCCAGCATTTT.

This chain links TRBV10-3 with TRBJ2-7, with unresolved D. CDR3 size: 14 residues. Germline V lookup: CDR1 ENHRY, CDR2 SYGVKD. V lost 2 bases, J lost 4 bases, and 12 bases lay in between. CDR3 residues: CAISEIVGLYEQYF. Written as DNA, the CDR3 is TGTGCCATCAGTGAGATTGTGGGCCTATACGAGCAGTACTTC.